This T cell receptor beta chain was recorded in a study of blood T cell repertoires in COVID-19. Study details: Specimens from acute and convalescent COVID-19 originated in the United States, Italy and Spain.

CDR3 length: 15 amino acids. Trimming at V came to 1 base and at J to 2 bases, leaving 3 bases not matched to a gene. CDR1 is MNHEY, CDR2 SVGAGI, per germline. Original data processing: Estimated nucleated cell counts came from reference gene primer amplification. The protocol was immunoSEQ multiplex PCR, while the TCRdb copy is restricted to in-frame clones and leaves out a portion. V, J and clone size are those of that table, while D and trimming were read from the DNA. The sample includes about 80,000 clones, 80% of them seen just once. This sequence was found in a man aged 55 to 70 with active or convalescent COVID-19. V gene TRBV6-5 combines with J gene TRBJ2-7; 9 bases align to TRBD1. Source material: peripheral blood. For the CDR3, the DNA is TGTGCCAGCAGTTACTTATACAGGGGGCCCTACGAGCAGTACTTC. Amino acids: CASSYLYRGPYEQYF.